This T cell receptor beta chain was captured in a study of cytomegalovirus exposure and HLA in healthy donors. The PCR ran on 60 Vbeta and 13 Jbeta primers. Sequenced by immunoSEQ multiplex PCR; TCRdb stores in-frame clones only, minus some. The table records 150,000 to 200,000 clones, approximately 80% of them present only once. Germline CDR1 and CDR2: SGHTA and FQGTGA. The CDR3 contains 14 residues. Trimming at V came to 5 bases and at J to 6 bases, leaving 8 bases not matched to a gene. Material: PBMCs. The J gene is TRBJ1-2, the V gene TRBV7-3, with 8 bases matching TRBD1. This TCR derives from a girl aged 2 to 9 in good health and CMV-seropositive. The CDR3 reads CASSPTGGYDGYTF. CDR3 sequence (DNA): TGTGCCAGCAGCCCCACAGGGGGGTACGATGGCTACACCTTC.